This TCR beta chain was retrieved from a study of shared clonotypes between healthy human individuals. Regarding this clone: What it binds is unknown.

Whole-study findings and limits: Sequencing depth was a factor that was expected to affect clonotype sharing among donors. Represented diversity, genetic and exposure-history alike, was limited by few donors.

Input per replicate PCR of unsorted PBMC was about 300 ng DNA, corresponding to 25,000 to 30,000 T cell genomes. The method was immunoSEQ multiplex PCR; TCRdb's version includes in-frame clones alone and lacks a portion of them. Of 450,000 to 650,000 clones in the sample, around 76% are singletons; the top ten hold around 12%. Genomic DNA from unsorted samples was obtained from around 100 million PBMCs (per sample). Sequencing used PBMCs. The receptor's source is a woman aged 40 to 49 in good health. Some clones in this sample may be carry-over from other donors' samples.

CDR3 amino acids: CASSSGTSVIDEQFF. For the CDR3, the DNA is TGTGCCAGCAGCTCCGGGACTAGCGTCATAGATGAGCAGTTCTTC. The V gene is TRBV11-3, the J gene TRBJ2-1, with TRBD2 identical over 10 bases. Unmatched junction bases numbered 8, after V lost 4 bases and J lost 8 bases. Germline V CDR1 and CDR2: SGHNT, YENEEA. The CDR3 runs to 15 residues.